These 9 T cell receptor beta chains originate from one sample sequenced in a study of cytomegalovirus exposure and HLA in healthy donors. The PCR employed 60 Vbeta primers together with 13 Jbeta primers. The repertoire was sequenced with immunoSEQ multiplex PCR; TCRdb's copy has only in-frame clones and lacks some. The sample lists about 160,000 clones, roughly 80% occurring once. Sequenced sample: PBMCs. These receptors all stem from a man over 45 in good health and CMV-seropositive.

The rearrangement links TRBV5-5 to TRBJ2-7; 7 nucleotides match TRBD2. The CDR3 consists of 14 residues. Germline-derived CDR1 and CDR2 are SGHKS and YYEKEE (reference sequence). J gave up 5 bases and V 2 bases, and 7 bases lay outside the gene matches. In nucleotides, the CDR3 is TGTGCCAGCAGCTTTTGGGGAGGGGTCAACGAGCAGTACTTC. This encodes CASSFWGGVNEQYF.

The chain uses TRBV30 and TRBJ2-2; unclear D gene. V was cut by 6 bases and J by 6 bases, with 14 bases left in between. Germline CDR1 GTSNPN, CDR2 SVGIG (reference sequence). The CDR3 covers 13 residues. The CDR3 loop reads CACHSYSPGELFF. As DNA, the CDR3 is TGTGCCTGCCATTCCTATTCTCCCGGGGAGCTGTTTTTT.

This chain connects TRBV5-1 to TRBJ2-5; D perhaps matches TRBD1 (6 bases). The V and J ends lost 0 bases and 5 bases respectively, with 8 bases between them. Germline values: CDR1 SGHRS, CDR2 YFSETQ. There are 13 residues in the CDR3. The DNA for the CDR3 is TGCGCCAGCAGCTTGGCCCAGGGGGAGACCCAGTACTTC. Encoded protein: CASSLAQGETQYF.

As to this clone: This same CDR3 is encoded by further DNA sequences in the sample. The chain couples TRBV5-4 to TRBJ1-2; D may be TRBD1 (5 bases). CDR3 size: 15 residues. With 1 base removed from V and 8 bases from J, the gap between germline ends came to 18 bases. Per the germline V gene, CDR1 is SGHNT and CDR2 is YYREEE (reference sequence). CDR3 protein: CASSLFGITGEGYTF. CDR3 DNA: TGTGCCAGCAGCTTGTTCGGTATAACGGGGGAAGGCTACACCTTC.

The V and J genes are TRBV5-1 and TRBJ1-3; D gene uncertain. V was cut by 4 bases and J by 4 bases, with 21 bases left in between. Germline-derived CDR1 and CDR2 are SGHRS and YFSETQ. The CDR3 length is 17 residues. CDR3 sequence reads: CASSLGGGRGFGNTIYF. In nucleotides, the CDR3 is TGCGCCAGCAGCCTGGGAGGAGGGCGAGGCTTCGGAAACACCATATATTTT.

V gene TRBV20-1 combines with J gene TRBJ1-1, with D perhaps matching TRBD1 (6 bases). Trimming removed 0 bases from V and 11 bases from J, with 10 bases in between. This CDR3 is 11 amino acids long. CDR1 is DFQATT and CDR2 is SNEGSKA in the germline V gene (reference sequence). For the CDR3, the DNA is TGCAGTGCTAGAGAGTGGCAGGGGGCTTTCTTT. This encodes CSAREWQGAFF.

As concerns this clone: The germline gene is not matched at one end of the junction; a read error may be the cause. The rearrangement uses TRBV7-7 and TRBJ2-5; a weak D match, TRBD2 (5 bases). The CDR3 has 15 amino acids. Germline assignment: CDR1 SSHAT and CDR2 FNYEAQ (reference sequence). The CDR3 sequence is CASSLSRSPGETQYF. Here the CDR3 DNA reads TGTGCTAGCAGCTTGAGCCGTTCACCGGGGGAGACCCAGTACTTC. Using reference TRBV7-7 and TRBJ2-5 for the parts outside the CDR3, the full variable domain is GAGVSQSPRYKVTKRGQDVTLRCDPISSHATLYWYQQALGQGPEFLTYFNYEAQPDKSGLPSDRFSAERPEGSISTLTIQRTEQRDSAMYRCASSLSRSPGETQYFGPGTRLLVL.

J is TRBJ1-2 and V is TRBV28; D might be TRBD1 (5 bases). V was trimmed by 11 bases and J by 4 bases, leaving 14 bases between them. From germline, CDR1 is MDHEN and CDR2 SYDVKM. The CDR3 totals 12 residues. CDR3 in amino acids: CAGADRGYGYTF. The CDR3 DNA reads as TGTGCCGGTGCAGACAGAGGCTATGGCTACACCTTC.

The chain recombines TRBV5-1 with TRBJ1-4, with D possibly being TRBD1 (6 bases). This CDR3 contains 13 residues. In germline, CDR1 is SGHRS, CDR2 YFSETQ. Trimming took off 3 bases at V and 8 bases at J, with 11 bases between the two ends. Here the CDR3 reads CASSSDQGEKLFF. The DNA for the CDR3 is TGCGCCAGCAGCTCCGATCAGGGGGAAAAACTGTTTTTT.